This T cell receptor (beta chain) was documented in a study of T cell responses to AZD1222 COVID-19 vaccine (dated by TCRdb to the early 2020s). About the full investigation: AZD1222 recipients with second doses at about 4 weeks or about 12 weeks were pooled, because spike-specific TCR depth and breadth did not differ between schedules. Trial participants were enrolled into age subgroups of 18-55, 56-69 and 70-plus years, which contained approximately 150, 28 and 58 TCR-sequenced participants, respectively. A total of just over 230 trial participants underwent TCR sequencing, of whom nearly 210 received two doses of AZD1222 and about 25 received two doses of the MenACWY control vaccine.

Results the study describes overall, beyond this receptor: Because no day 14 peak-response samples were available, the repertoires could be characterized only after the peak T cell response. Participants were mostly white British and included more females than males, and it was suggested by the authors that clonal diversity may have been underestimated. Conclusions about previously exposed vaccinees were limited because only six AZD1222 recipients were SARS-CoV-2 seropositive at baseline. A significant rise in spike-specific TCR breadth and depth was observed after two AZD1222 doses relative to day 0 and relative to MenACWY recipients. Vaccine-associated CD4 TCRs spanned the whole spike protein, with dominant responses in regions 160-218 and 743-854. In the small 56-69-year group, the increase in depth fell short of significance, most likely because of low power. Reportedly, almost half of the unique spike-specific TCRs recognized epitopes lying outside the regions that are mutated in the B.1.351 and B.1.1.7 variants.

V loses 3 bases of germline sequence and J loses 10 bases, and the interval between the two ends is 19 bases. CDR1 and CDR2, per the germline V gene, are KGHSH and LQKENI. CDR3 length: 15 amino acids, cysteine to phenylalanine. Solely the CDR3 DNA is kept, with 45 bases framed from the first base. The CDR3 regions of human TCRbeta chains were subjected to immunosequencing. Under the source paper's analysis protocol: TCRs in the repertoires were compared against a reference library of SARS-CoV-2-specific TCRs that had been generated with the MIRA antigen-specificity platform. Breadth was defined as the fraction of unique TCRs that were SARS-CoV-2-associated. Depth was defined as the fraction of total T cells that were SARS-CoV-2-associated. Using the MIRA data, each spike-specific TCR was mapped to the spike region that the TCR reacts to and placed in a CD4 or CD8 class. Log10-transformed breadth and depth values were compared by one-way ANOVA with Sidak's multiple comparisons tests. The source is immuneACCESS, and TCRdb retained only in-frame sequences with V and J called. Part of the clones is not carried over; for the studies checked, unresolved V genes explain less than half of this, and the remainder is unexplained. V, J and clone size derive from that table, while D and trimming were established from the DNA sequence. The sample profile shows roughly 100,000 clones; 91% of them were found once. About 50% of the sample belongs to the ten largest clones.

With regard to this clone: Its recognized antigen is unknown. One base away there is no much larger clone; base qualities are not given.

The time point label, read with the paper, signifies: baseline before first vaccination. The vaccinee samples were drawn from two UK trials, COV001 and COV002, one of which was a single-blind randomized controlled phase 2/3 trial testing AZD1222 (ChAdOx1 nCoV-19) in healthy adults. For TCRbeta chain sequencing, PBMC samples were collected from trial participants at day 0 and at day 28 after the second dose. The sequenced sample was peripheral blood, obtained on day 0 of AZD1222 vaccination. This sequence uses TRBV18 and TRBJ2-1, and perhaps TRBD2 as D gene, on 5 matching bases. The receptor was derived from an adult in good health. The CDR3 region reads CASSPGIGYVEEQFF. Read as DNA, the sequence is TGTGCCAGCTCACCCGGGATAGGATACGTTGAGGAGCAGTTCTTC.